This T cell receptor beta chain was identified in a study of blood T cells in healthy people across ages. General study points: Diversity estimates drawn from one million T cells were deemed underestimates.

Unmatched junction bases numbered 17, after V lost 8 bases and J lost 5 bases. Germline CDR1 is SGHTA and CDR2 is FQGNSA. The CDR3 runs to 16 residues. A sample-barcoded 5' primer and a J-beta primer mix were used in a second PCR of roughly 7 to 11 cycles. TCRdb used MiXCR to reprocess the 5' RACE reads, holding one entry per CDR3 protein. The table lists fewer than 900,000 distinct CDR3 sequences, roughly 43% of them singletons. Turning to this clonotype: Its antigen is unidentified.

The chain has TRBV7-2 and TRBJ2-5; 7 bases align to TRBD2. The material sequenced was blood. This TCR was sampled from an older woman in good health. DNA for the CDR3: TGTGCCAGCGGCCCATTCGCGGCGGGAGAAGGCGAGACCCAGTACTTC. It is translated as CASGPFAAGEGETQYF. The variable domain in full, with the rest retrieved from reference TRBV7-2 and TRBJ2-5, is GAGVSQSPSNKVTEKGKDVELRCDPISGHTALYWYRQSLGQGLEFLIYFQGNSAPDKSGLPSDRFSAERTGGSVSTLTIQRTQQEDSAVYLCASGPFAAGEGETQYFGPGTRLLVL.